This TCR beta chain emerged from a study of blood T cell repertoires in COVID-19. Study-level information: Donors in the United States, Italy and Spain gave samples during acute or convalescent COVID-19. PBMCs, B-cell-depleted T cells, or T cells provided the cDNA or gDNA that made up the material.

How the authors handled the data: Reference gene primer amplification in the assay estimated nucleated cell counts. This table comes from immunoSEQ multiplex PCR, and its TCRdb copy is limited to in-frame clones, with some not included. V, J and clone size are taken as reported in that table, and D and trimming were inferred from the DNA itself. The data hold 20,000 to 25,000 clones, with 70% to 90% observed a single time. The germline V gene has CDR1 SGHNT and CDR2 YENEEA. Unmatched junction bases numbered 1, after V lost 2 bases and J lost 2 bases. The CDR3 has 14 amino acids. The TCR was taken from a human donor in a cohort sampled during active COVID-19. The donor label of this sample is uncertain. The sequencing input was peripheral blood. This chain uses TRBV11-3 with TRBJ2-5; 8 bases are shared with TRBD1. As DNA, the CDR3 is TGTGCCAGCAGCTTACGGACAGGGCAAGAGACCCAGTACTTC. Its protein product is CASSLRTGQETQYF.